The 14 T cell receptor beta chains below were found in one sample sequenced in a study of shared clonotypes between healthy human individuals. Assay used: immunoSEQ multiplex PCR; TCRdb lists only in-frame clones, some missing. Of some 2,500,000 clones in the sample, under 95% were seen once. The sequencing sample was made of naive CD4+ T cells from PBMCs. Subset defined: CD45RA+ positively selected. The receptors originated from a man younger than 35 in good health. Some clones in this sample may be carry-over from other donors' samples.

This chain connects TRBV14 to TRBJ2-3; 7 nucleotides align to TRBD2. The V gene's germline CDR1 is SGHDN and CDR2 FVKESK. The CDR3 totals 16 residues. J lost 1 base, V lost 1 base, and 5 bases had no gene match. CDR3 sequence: CASSQVAGGGTDTQYF. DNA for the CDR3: TGTGCCAGCAGCCAAGTAGCGGGCGGGGGCACAGATACGCAGTATTTT.

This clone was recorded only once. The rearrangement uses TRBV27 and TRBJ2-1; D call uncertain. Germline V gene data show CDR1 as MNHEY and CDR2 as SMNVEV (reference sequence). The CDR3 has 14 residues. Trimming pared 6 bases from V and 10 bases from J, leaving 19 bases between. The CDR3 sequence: CASRLTFEETEQFF. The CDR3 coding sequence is TGTGCCAGCAGGCTAACTTTCGAGGAAACCGAGCAGTTCTTC.

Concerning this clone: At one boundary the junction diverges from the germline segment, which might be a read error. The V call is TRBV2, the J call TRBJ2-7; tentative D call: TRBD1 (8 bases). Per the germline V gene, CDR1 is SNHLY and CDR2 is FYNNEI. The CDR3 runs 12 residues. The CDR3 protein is CASSLDRGGSGF. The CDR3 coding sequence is TGTGCCAGCAGTCTCGACAGGGGCGGGAGCGGATTC.

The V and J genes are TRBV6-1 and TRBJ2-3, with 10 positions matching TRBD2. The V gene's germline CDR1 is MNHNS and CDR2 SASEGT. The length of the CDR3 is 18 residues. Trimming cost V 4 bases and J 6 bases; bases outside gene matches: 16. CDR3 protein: CASSGASGRSTFFDTQYF. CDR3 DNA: TGTGCCAGCAGTGGCGCTAGCGGGAGATCGACTTTCTTTGATACGCAGTATTTT.

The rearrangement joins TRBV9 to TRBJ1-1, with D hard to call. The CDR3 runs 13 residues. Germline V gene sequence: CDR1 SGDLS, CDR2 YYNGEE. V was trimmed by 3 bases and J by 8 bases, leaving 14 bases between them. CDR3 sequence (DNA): TGTGCCAGCAGCGAGGCTCCTGGGTTCGAAGCTTTCTTT. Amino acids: CASSEAPGFEAFF. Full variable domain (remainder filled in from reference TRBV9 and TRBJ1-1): DSGVTQTPKHLITATGQRVTLRCSPRSGDLSVYWYQQSLDQGLQFLIQYYNGEERAKGNILERFSAQQFPDLHSELNLSSLELGDSALYFCASSEAPGFEAFFGQGTRLTVV.

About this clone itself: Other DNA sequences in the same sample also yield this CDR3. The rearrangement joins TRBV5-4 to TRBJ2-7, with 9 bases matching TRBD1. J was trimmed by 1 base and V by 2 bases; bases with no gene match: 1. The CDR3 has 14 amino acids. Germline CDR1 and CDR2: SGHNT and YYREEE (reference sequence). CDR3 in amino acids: CASSFDRGSYEQYF. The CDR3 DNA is TGTGCCAGCAGCTTTGACAGGGGGTCCTACGAGCAGTACTTC.

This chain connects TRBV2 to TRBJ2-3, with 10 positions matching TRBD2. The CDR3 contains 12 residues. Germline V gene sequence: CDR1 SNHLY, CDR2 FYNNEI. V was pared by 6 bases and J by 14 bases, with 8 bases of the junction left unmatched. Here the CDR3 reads CASSLIAGGVYF. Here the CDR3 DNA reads TGTGCCAGCAGCCTCATAGCGGGGGGAGTGTATTTT.

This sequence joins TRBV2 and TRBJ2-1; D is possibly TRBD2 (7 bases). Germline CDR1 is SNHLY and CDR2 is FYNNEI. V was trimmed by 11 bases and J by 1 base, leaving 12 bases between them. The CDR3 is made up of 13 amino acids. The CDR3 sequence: CAVGGESYNEQFF. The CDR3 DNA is TGTGCCGTAGGGGGGGAGTCCTACAATGAGCAGTTCTTC.

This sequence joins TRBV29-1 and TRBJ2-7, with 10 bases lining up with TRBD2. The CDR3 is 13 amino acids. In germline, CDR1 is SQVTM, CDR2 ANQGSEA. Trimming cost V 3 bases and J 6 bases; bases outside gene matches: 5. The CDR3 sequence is CSVDEAGGVEQYF. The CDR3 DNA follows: TGCAGCGTTGACGAAGCGGGAGGGGTCGAGCAGTACTTC.

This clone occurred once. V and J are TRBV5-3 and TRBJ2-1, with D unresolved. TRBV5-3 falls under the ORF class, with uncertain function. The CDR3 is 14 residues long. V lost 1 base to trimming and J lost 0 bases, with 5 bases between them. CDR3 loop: CARSLSGSYNEQFF. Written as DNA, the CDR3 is TGTGCCAGAAGCTTGTCCGGCTCCTACAATGAGCAGTTCTTC.

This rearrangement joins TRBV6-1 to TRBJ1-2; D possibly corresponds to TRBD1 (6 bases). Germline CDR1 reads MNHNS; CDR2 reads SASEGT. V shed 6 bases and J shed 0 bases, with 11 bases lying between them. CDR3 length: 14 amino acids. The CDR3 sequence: CASSQGPTNYGYTF. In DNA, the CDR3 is TGTGCCAGCAGCCAGGGGCCCACTAACTATGGCTACACCTTC.

This CDR3 is CASRGEGGYTEAFF. The CDR3 region has the DNA TGTGCCAGCAGGGGAGAGGGCGGGTACACTGAAGCTTTCTTT. The rearrangement links TRBV27 to TRBJ1-1; D is undetermined. Germline CDR1 reads MNHEY; CDR2 reads SMNVEV (reference sequence). V shed 6 bases and J shed 3 bases, with 14 bases lying between them. The CDR3 consists of 14 residues.

The CDR3 nucleotides are TGCGCCAGCAGCTTTACCACGACTAGCGGGGAGCTGTTTTTT. Its translation is CASSFTTTSGELFF. The rearrangement links TRBV5-1 to TRBJ2-2, with TRBD2 as a possible D gene (6 bases). This CDR3 is 14 amino acids long. Germline loops: CDR1 SGHRS, CDR2 YFSETQ. The germline V and J ends were trimmed by 2 bases and 7 bases, with 12 bases remaining between them.

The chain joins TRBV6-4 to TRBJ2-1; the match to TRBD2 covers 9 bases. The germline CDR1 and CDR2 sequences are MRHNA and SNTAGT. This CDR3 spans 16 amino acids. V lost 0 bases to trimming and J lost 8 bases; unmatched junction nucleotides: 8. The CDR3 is CASSDSRASGIDEQFF. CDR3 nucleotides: TGTGCCAGCAGTGACTCGAGGGCTAGCGGGATCGATGAGCAGTTCTTC.